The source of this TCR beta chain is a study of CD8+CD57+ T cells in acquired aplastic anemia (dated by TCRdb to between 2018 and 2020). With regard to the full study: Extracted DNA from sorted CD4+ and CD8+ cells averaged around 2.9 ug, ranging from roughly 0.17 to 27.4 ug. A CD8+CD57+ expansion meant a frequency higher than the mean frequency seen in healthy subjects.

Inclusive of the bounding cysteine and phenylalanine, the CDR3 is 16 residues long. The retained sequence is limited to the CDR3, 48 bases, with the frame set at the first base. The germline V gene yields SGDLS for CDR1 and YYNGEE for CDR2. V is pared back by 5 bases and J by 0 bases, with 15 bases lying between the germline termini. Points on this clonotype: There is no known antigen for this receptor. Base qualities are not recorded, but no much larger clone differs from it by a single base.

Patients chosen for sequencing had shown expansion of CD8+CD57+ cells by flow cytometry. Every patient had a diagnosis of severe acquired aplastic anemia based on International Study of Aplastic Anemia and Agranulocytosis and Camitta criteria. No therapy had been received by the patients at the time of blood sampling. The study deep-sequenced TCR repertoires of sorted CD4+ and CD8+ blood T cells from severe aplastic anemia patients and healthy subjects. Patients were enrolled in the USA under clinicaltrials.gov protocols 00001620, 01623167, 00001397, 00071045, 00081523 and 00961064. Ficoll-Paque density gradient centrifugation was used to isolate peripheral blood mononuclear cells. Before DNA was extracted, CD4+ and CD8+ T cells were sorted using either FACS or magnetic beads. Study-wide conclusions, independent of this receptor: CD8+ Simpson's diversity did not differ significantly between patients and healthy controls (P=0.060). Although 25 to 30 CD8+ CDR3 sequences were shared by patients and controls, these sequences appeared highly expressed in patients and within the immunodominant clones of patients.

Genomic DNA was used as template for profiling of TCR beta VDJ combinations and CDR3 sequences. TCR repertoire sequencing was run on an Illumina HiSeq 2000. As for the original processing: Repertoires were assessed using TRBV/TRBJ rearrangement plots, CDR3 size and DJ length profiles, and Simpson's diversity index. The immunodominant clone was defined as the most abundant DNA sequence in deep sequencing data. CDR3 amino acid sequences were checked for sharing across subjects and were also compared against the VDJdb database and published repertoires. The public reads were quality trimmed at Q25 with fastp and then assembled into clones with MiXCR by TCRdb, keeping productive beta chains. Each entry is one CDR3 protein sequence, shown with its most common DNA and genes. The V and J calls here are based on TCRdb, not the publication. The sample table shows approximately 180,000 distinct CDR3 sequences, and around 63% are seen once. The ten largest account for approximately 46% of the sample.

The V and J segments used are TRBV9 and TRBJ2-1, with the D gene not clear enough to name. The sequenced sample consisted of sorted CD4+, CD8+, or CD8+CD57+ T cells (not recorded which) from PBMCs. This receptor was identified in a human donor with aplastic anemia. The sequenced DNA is TGTGCCAGCAGTGTTGGTCCGGGTAGCTCCTACAATGAGCAGTTCTTC. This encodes CASSVGPGSSYNEQFF.